Listed below are T cell receptor beta chains from one sample, sequenced in a study of blood T cell repertoires in COVID-19. Clones were sequenced by immunoSEQ multiplex PCR, and TCRdb holds only the in-frame ones, with some missing. The sample gives 90,000 to 120,000 clones, around 91% of which show up once; roughly 32% is in the top ten. The sample was peripheral blood. Receptor source: a woman aged 80 or over with acute or convalescent COVID-19. Each CDR3 is given with its conserved first and last residue. A D gene is named only where the DNA matches it firmly. Clone size appears in some rows only: once, few, many, or a class for an expanded clone.

D gene: NA
J gene: TRBJ1-2
V gene: TRBV24-1
clone size: NA
CDR3 DNA: TGTGCCACTAGAATCGTCCTACCCTATGGCTACACCTTC
CDR3 protein: CATRIVLPYGYTF

D gene: NA
J gene: TRBJ1-3
V gene: TRBV5-6
clone size: NA
CDR3 DNA: TGTGCCAGCAGCTTTGTCTACTCTGGAAACACCATATATTTT
CDR3 protein: CASSFVYSGNTIYF

D gene: NA
J gene: TRBJ2-7
V gene: TRBV7-8
clone size: NA
CDR3 DNA: TGTGCCAGCAGCTTAGTTAGGGGGGAGCAGTACTTC
CDR3 protein: CASSLVRGEQYF

D gene: NA
J gene: TRBJ1-1
V gene: TRBV15
clone size: NA
CDR3 DNA: TGTGCCACCAGCAAAACTGACACTGAAGCTTTCTTT
CDR3 protein: CATSKTDTEAFF

D gene: NA
J gene: TRBJ2-7
V gene: TRBV5-1
clone size: NA
CDR3 DNA: TGCGCCAGCAGCTTGTACTACGAGCAGTACTTC
CDR3 protein: CASSLYYEQYF

D gene: TRBD2
J gene: TRBJ2-3
V gene: TRBV19
clone size: NA
CDR3 DNA: TGTGCCAGTAGTATGGGTCTAGCGGGCGATACGCAGTATTTT
CDR3 protein: CASSMGLAGDTQYF

D gene: NA
J gene: TRBJ1-5
V gene: TRBV19
clone size: once
CDR3 DNA: TGTGCCAGTAGTATGTACGGGCCAGGAGGCGGTCAGCCCCAGCATTTT
CDR3 protein: CASSMYGPGGGQPQHF

D gene: NA
J gene: TRBJ1-5
V gene: TRBV7-9
clone size: NA
CDR3 DNA: TGTGCCAGCAGGAAACAGGGTTCCAATCAGCCCCAGCATTTT
CDR3 protein: CASRKQGSNQPQHF

D gene: TRBD1
J gene: TRBJ1-3
V gene: TRBV3-1/TRBV3-2
clone size: NA
CDR3 DNA: TGTGCCAGCAGCCCAAGACAGGGAACTGGAAACACCATATATTTT
CDR3 protein: CASSPRQGTGNTIYF

D gene: NA
J gene: TRBJ1-1
V gene: TRBV25-1
clone size: NA
CDR3 DNA: TGTGCCAGCATGTCCCACTACATTTTAGGGGATCGCACTGAAGCTTTCTTT
CDR3 protein: CASMSHYILGDRTEAFF

D gene: NA
J gene: TRBJ1-2
V gene: TRBV4-3
clone size: NA
CDR3 DNA: TGCGCCAGCAGCCAAGCGATTTCGGGTACTTATGGCTACACCTTC
CDR3 protein: CASSQAISGTYGYTF

D gene: NA
J gene: TRBJ2-7
V gene: TRBV3-1/TRBV3-2
clone size: NA
CDR3 DNA: TGTGCCAGCAGCCAAGTCGGGTGGGAGCAGTACTTC
CDR3 protein: CASSQVGWEQYF

D gene: NA
J gene: TRBJ2-7
V gene: TRBV7-2
clone size: NA
CDR3 DNA: TGTGCCAGCAGCTTAGGTGGAGCATCCTACGAGCAGTACTTC
CDR3 protein: CASSLGGASYEQYF

D gene: NA
J gene: TRBJ2-1
V gene: TRBV10-3
clone size: NA
CDR3 DNA: TGTGCCATCAGGGGGGCGGGGGCCGACAATGAGCAGTTCTTC
CDR3 protein: CAIRGAGADNEQFF